This T cell receptor (beta chain) was captured in a study of T cell responses to AZD1222 COVID-19 vaccine. For the study at large: Pooled samples include second doses given at about 4 or 12 weeks.

Method: immunoSEQ multiplex PCR; TCRdb's copy keeps in-frame clones and lacks some. The repertoire consists of 100,000 to 130,000 clones, with around 90% occurring once and the leading ten covering 6.5% to 8%. This CDR3 region has 11 residues. Between the trimmed V and J ends, which lost 2 bases and 5 bases, there was a span of 3 bases. CDR1 and CDR2 (germline): KGHSH, LQKENI. This specimen consisted of peripheral blood, obtained on day 0 of AZD1222 vaccination. The sequence derives from an adult in good health. This rearrangement joins TRBV18 to TRBJ1-1, with D uncertain. CDR3 nucleotides: TGTGCCAGCTCACCATCGACTGAAGCTTTCTTT. Protein product: CASSPSTEAFF.